This T cell receptor beta chain was observed in a study of blood T cells in healthy people across ages. Study background: Template switching recovered approximately one barcoded beta molecule for every two T cells.

To note about this clonotype: Its antigen is not known.

Alongside a J-beta primer mix, a sample-barcoded 5' primer served in a second PCR lasting roughly 7 to 12 cycles. Each cDNA molecule, via a template-switch adaptor with 12 random nucleotides, was tagged. TCRdb passed the 5' RACE reads through MiXCR, listing each CDR3 protein once. The table lists 1.5 million to 2 million distinct CDR3 sequences, roughly 50% of them singletons, with roughly 2.1% in the top ten. Study-level points and caveats: Researchers report that TCR beta diversity correlated strongly with naive T cell percentage.

This clonotype originated in a woman in her 40s in good health. The sequencing input was blood.

CDR3 in DNA: TGTGCCAGCAGCCAAGCTGGGCTTCCAAGCTACAATGAGCAGTTCTTC. This gives the protein CASSQAGLPSYNEQFF. The rearrangement links TRBV3-1 to TRBJ2-1; D remains unclear. Germline CDR1 reads LGHDT; CDR2 reads YNNKEL (reference sequence). This CDR3 comprises 16 residues. Deletions cut 1 base from V and 3 bases from J, with 13 bases between.